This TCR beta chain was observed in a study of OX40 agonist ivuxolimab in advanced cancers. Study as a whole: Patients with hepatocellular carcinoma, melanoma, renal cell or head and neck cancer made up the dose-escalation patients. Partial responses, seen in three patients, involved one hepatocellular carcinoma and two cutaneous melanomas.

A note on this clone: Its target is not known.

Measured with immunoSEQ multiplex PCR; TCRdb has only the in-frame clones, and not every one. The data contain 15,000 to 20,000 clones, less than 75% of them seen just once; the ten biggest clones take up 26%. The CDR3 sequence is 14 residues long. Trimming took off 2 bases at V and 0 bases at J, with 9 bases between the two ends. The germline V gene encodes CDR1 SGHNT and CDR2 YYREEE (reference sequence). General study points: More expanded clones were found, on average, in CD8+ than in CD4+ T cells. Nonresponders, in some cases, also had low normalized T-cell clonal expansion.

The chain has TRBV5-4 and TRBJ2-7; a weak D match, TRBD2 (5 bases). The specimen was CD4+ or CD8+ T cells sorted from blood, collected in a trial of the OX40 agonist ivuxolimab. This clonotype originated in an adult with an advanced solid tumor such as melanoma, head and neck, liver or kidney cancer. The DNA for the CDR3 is TGTGCCAGCAGCTTTCGAGGGAACTCCTACGAGCAGTACTTC. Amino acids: CASSFRGNSYEQYF.